This T cell receptor (beta chain) was captured in a study of regulatory T cells in long-lasting Graves disease. Study in general: Graves' patients, newly diagnosed, had taken antithyroid drugs under 3 months.

This clonotype was seen repeatedly, ten times or more. Antigen specificity is unknown. Time point denoted: newly diagnosed GD, antithyroid drugs for less than 3 months. Preparation of the TCR library used RNA extracted from PBMCs. Germline V gives CDR1 MNHNS, CDR2 SASEGT. CDR3 length: 11 amino acids. V was trimmed by 3 bases and J by 7 bases, leaving 6 bases between them. Findings and caveats of the study: Lower TCR diversity was seen in persistent Graves' patients than in newly diagnosed ones.

Construction of TCR beta libraries relied on iRepertoire HTBI primers and on Arm-PCR targeting CDR3 regions. TCRdb processed the multiplex PCR reads anew with MiXCR; each CDR3 protein has one entry. The table lists 450,000 to 650,000 distinct CDR3 sequences, more than 15% of them singletons. The data were also submitted as part of a second study, on T cells in Graves' hyperthyroidism and ophthalmopathy. Per that study: Blood also carried most thyroid clonotypes expanded above 0.001. In the analysis, a 13 V-J model separated ophthalmopathy from stable hyperthyroidism.

The sequence was obtained from a woman aged 35-65 years with Graves disease. The V gene is TRBV6-1, the J gene TRBJ1-1; D is unresolved. Sequencing was performed on peripheral blood mononuclear cells (PBMCs), taken at new diagnosis, from a patient treated with antithyroid drugs. The CDR3 spells CASSDLVEAFF. The CDR3 coding sequence is TGTGCCAGCAGTGACCTGGTTGAAGCTTTCTTT.